This T cell receptor (beta chain) was identified during a study of regulatory T cells in long-lasting Graves disease. The germline V gene encodes CDR1 KGHDR and CDR2 SFDVKD. The CDR3 is made up of 15 amino acids. J was trimmed by 7 bases and V by 4 bases; bases with no gene match: 9. A few counts support this clonotype. Its antigen is unidentified. Time point meaning: newly diagnosed GD, antithyroid drugs for less than 3 months. After RNA was extracted from PBMCs, the TCR library was made from it. Guidelines of the American Thyroid Association were used to diagnose Graves' disease. Findings and caveats of the study: Persistent patients had a count of shared public clonotypes (under 3,000) that exceeded that of new patients (approximately 920).

The authors built TCR beta libraries using iRepertoire HTBI primers and Arm-PCR of CDR3 regions. TCRdb re-analysed the multiplex PCR reads in MiXCR, keeping a single row per CDR3 protein. The table shows 400,000 to 650,000 distinct CDR3 sequences, with about 16% occurring only once. These data were also filed under a second study, of T cells in Graves' hyperthyroidism and ophthalmopathy. From that paper: The primer set for the first-round RT-PCR of the TCR CDR3 was HTBI. Most thyroid clonotypes with frequency above 0.001 were detected in blood.

This TCR was sampled from a woman aged 35 to 59 with Graves disease. The chain is built from TRBV24-1 and TRBJ1-2; 9 nucleotides line up with TRBD1. The sample here was peripheral blood mononuclear cells (PBMCs), taken at new diagnosis, from a patient treated with antithyroid drugs. CDR3 region: CATSDSRQGGRGYTF. The DNA of the CDR3 is TGTGCCACCAGTGACTCGCGACAGGGGGGACGTGGCTACACCTTC.